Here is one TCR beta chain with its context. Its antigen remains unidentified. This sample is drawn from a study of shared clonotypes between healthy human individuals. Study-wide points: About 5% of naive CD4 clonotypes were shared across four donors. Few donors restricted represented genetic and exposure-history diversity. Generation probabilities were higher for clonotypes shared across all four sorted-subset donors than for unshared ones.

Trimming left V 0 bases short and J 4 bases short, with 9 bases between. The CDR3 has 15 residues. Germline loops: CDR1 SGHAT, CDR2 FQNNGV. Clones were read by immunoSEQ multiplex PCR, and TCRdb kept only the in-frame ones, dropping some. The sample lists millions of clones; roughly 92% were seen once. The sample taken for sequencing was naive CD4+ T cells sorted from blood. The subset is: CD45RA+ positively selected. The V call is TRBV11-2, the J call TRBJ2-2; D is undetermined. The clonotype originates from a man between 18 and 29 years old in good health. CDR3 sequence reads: CASSLDKQITGELFF. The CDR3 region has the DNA TGTGCCAGCAGCTTAGATAAACAGATCACCGGGGAGCTGTTTTTT.